A single sample gave rise to the 2 T cell receptor beta chains below, sequenced in a study of post-analysis software for immune sequencing data. Findings of the study overall: Controls showed lower frequencies than patients for a few TRBV segments, and TRBV5-6, TRBV5-1 and TRBV20-1 were among these.

These receptors have no identified antigens. Built from TCR beta cDNA, the libraries had unique molecular identifiers in them. TCRdb processed the PCR reads anew with MiXCR; each CDR3 protein has one entry. The sample yields some 890,000 distinct CDR3 sequences, about 57% seen once. Sequenced input: blood. These receptors were taken from a girl between 5 and 17 years old with multiple sclerosis.

The chain recombines TRBV15 with TRBJ2-1, with 10 positions matching TRBD2. The CDR3 spans 16 residues. Germline loops: CDR1 LNHNV, CDR2 YYDKDF (reference sequence). The ends lost 5 bases at V and 9 bases at J; junction bases unmatched: 13. The chain's CDR3 is CATSDGLTSGWVEQFF. CDR3 nucleotide sequence: TGTGCCACCAGCGACGGGTTGACTAGCGGGTGGGTTGAGCAGTTCTTC.

This clonotype was observed a handful of times. The chain joins TRBV12-3 or TRBV12-4 to TRBJ2-1; D is unclear. Trimming shortened V by 3 bases and J by 8 bases, and 14 bases separated the two germline ends. This CDR3 comprises 14 residues. The CDR3 DNA is TGTGCCAGCAGTTTTGGGGTAAGGTCGCATGAGCAGTTCTTC. It specifies CASSFGVRSHEQFF.